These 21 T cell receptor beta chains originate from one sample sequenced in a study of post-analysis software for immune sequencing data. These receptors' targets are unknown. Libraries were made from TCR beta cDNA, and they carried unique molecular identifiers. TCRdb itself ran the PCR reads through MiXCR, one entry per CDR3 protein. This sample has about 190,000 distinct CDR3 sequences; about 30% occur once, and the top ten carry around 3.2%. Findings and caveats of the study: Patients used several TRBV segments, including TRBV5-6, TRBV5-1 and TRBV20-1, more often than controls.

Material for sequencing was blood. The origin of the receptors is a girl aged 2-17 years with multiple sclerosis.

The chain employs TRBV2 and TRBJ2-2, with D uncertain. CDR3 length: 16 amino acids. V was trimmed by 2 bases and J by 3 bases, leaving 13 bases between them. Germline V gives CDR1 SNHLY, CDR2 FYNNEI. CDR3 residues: CASSENLRAYTGELFF. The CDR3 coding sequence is TGTGCCAGCAGTGAAAATCTACGGGCATACACCGGGGAGCTGTTTTTT.

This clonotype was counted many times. This CDR3 is CASSYSGGAFNEQFF. DNA for the CDR3: TGTGCCAGCAGCTACAGCGGGGGGGCCTTCAATGAGCAGTTCTTC. The rearrangement uses TRBV7-3 and TRBJ2-1; TRBD2 agrees at 10 bases. The length of the CDR3 is 15 residues. CDR1 and CDR2 (germline): SGHTA, FQGTGA. With V trimmed by 4 bases and J by 6 bases, 6 bases remained unmatched.

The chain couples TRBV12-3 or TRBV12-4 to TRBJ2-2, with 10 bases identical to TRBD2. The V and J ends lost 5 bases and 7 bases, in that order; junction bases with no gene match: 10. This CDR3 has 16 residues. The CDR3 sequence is CASSTPGLASNGELFF. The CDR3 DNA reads TGTGCCAGCAGTACTCCGGGACTAGCGAGCAACGGGGAGCTGTTTTTT.

For the CDR3, the DNA is TGCAGTGCTAGATTCCTCGGACTAGCGGAAGAGACCCAGTACTTC. Its protein is CSARFLGLAEETQYF. The rearrangement joins TRBV20-1 to TRBJ2-5; 10 bases are shared with TRBD2. After removal of 2 bases from V and 3 bases from J, the junction contained 6 bases not matched to a gene. This CDR3 region has 15 residues. The germline V gene encodes CDR1 DFQATT and CDR2 SNEGSKA (reference sequence).

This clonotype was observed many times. This CDR3 reads CSAGRASSPEQYF. The CDR3 nucleotides are TGCAGTGCTGGGAGGGCCTCCTCGCCCGAGCAGTACTTC. V and J are TRBV20-1 and TRBJ2-7; 7 nucleotides align to TRBD2. The CDR3 is 13 amino acids. V gave up 5 bases and J gave up 6 bases; unmatched junction bases: 10. Germline loops: CDR1 DFQATT, CDR2 SNEGSKA (reference sequence).

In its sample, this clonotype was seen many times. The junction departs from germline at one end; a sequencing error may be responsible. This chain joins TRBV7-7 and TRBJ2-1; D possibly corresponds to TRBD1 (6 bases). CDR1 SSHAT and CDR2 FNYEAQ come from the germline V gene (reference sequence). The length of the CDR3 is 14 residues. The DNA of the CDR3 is TGTGCTAGCAGCTTATCGCAGGGGCGGAATGAGCAGTTCTTC. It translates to CASSLSQGRNEQFF. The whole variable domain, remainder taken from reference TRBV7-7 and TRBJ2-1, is GAGVSQSPRYKVTKRGQDVTLRCDPISSHATLYWYQQALGQGPEFLTYFNYEAQPDKSGLPSDRFSAERPEGSISTLTIQRTEQRDSAMYRCASSLSQGRNEQFFGPGTRLTVL.

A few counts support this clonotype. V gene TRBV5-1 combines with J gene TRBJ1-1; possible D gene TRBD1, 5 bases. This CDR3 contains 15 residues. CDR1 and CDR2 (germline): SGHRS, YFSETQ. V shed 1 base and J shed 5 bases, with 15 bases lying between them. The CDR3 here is CASSLFDSGGTEAFF. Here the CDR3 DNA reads TGCGCCAGCAGCTTGTTCGACAGCGGAGGAACTGAAGCTTTCTTT.

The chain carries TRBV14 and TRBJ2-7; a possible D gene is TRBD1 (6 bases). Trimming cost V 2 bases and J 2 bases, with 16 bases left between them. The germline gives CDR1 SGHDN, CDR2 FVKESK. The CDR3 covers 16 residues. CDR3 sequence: CASSQQQGWSPYEQYF. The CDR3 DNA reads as TGTGCCAGCAGCCAACAGCAGGGGTGGAGCCCCTACGAGCAGTACTTC.

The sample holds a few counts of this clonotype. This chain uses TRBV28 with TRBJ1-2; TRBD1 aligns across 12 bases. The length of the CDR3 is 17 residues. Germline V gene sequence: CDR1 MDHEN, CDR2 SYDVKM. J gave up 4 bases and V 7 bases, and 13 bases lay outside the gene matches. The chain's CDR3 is CASTRGGTGGEGYGYTF. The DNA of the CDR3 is TGTGCCAGCACCAGGGGCGGGACAGGGGGCGAGGGCTATGGCTACACCTTC.

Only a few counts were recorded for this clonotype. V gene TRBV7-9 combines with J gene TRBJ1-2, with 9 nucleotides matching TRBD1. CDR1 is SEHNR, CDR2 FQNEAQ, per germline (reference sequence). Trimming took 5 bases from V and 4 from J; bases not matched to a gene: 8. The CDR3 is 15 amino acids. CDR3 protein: CASSVDRGGSYGYTF. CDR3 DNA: TGTGCCAGCAGCGTCGACAGGGGGGGTAGCTATGGCTACACCTTC.

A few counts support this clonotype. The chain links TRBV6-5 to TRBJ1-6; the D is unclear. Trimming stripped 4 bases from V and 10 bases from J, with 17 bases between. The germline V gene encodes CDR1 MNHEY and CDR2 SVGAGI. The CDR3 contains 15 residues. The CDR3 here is CASSFTLSPNSPLHF. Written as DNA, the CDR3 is TGTGCCAGCAGTTTTACATTATCGCCCAACTCACCCCTCCACTTT.

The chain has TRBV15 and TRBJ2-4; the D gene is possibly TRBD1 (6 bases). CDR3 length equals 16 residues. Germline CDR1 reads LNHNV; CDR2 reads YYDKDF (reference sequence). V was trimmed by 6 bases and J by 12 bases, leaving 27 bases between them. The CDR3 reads CATRGGRGRGTDTQYF. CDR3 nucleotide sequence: TGTGCCACCAGAGGTGGCCGGGGCAGGGGTACAGACACTCAGTACTTC.

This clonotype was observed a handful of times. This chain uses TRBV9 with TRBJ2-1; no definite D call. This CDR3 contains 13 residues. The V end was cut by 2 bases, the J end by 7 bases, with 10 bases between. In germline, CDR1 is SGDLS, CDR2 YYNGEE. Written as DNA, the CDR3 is TGTGCCAGCAGCGTTGCAAAGGAGAATGAGCAGTTCTTC. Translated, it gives CASSVAKENEQFF.

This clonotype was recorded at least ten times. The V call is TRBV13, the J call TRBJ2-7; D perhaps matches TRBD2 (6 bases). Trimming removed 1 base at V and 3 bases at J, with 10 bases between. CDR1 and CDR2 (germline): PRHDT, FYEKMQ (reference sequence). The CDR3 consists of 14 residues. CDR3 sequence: CASSLVEGLYEQYF. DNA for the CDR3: TGTGCCAGCAGCTTAGTGGAGGGGCTCTACGAGCAGTACTTC. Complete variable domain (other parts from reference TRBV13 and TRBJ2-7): AAGVIQSPRHLIKEKRETATLKCYPIPRHDTVYWYQQGPGQDPQFLISFYEKMQSDKGSIPDRFSAQQFSDYHSELNMSSLELGDSALYFCASSLVEGLYEQYFGPGTRLTVT.

The CDR3 DNA reads TGTGCTAGTGGTTCCCACCAACCGGGACAGGGGATGGGGAACACTGAAGCTTTCTTT. Its protein product is CASGSHQPGQGMGNTEAFF. The rearrangement joins TRBV12-5 to TRBJ1-1, with 10 positions matching TRBD1. V lost 4 bases and J lost 1; bases outside the gene matches: 15. Germline CDR1 and CDR2: LGHNT and FRNRAP. This CDR3 region has 19 residues.

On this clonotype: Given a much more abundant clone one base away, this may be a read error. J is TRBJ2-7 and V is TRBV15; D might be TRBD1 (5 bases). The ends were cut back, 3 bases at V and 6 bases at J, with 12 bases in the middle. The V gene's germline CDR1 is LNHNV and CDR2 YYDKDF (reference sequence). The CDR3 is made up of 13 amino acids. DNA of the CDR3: TGTGCCACCAGCAGTTGGGGCATCACCGAGCAGTACTTC. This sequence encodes CATSSWGITEQYF. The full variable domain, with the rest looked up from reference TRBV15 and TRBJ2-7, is DAMVIQNPRYQVTQFGKPVTLSCSQTLNHNVMYWYQQKSSQAPKLLFHYYDKDFNNEADTPDNFQSRRPNTSFCFLDIRSPGLGDTAMYLCATSSWGITEQYFGPGTRLTVT.

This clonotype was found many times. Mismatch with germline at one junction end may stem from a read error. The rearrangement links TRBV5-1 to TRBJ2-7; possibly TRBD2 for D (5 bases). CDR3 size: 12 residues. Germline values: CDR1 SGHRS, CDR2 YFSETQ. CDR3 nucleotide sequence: TGTGCCAGCAGTCCTCCCGGGGACGAGCAGTACTTC. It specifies CASSPPGDEQYF.

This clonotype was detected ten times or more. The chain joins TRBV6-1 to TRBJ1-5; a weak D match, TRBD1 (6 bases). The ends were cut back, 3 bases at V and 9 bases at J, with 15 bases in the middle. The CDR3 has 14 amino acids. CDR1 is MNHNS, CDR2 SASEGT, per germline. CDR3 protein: CASSEGHGYRPQHF. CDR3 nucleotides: TGTGCCAGCAGTGAGGGACATGGGTATAGGCCCCAGCATTTT.

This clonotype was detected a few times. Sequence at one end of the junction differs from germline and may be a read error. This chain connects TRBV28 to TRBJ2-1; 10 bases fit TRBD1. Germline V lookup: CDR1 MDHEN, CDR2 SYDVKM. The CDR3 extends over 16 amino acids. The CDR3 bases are TGTGCCAGCAGGTGGGACAGGGGAAGCTCCTACAATGGGCAGTTCTTC. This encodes CASRWDRGSSYNGQFF.

The CDR3 DNA reads TGTGCCAGCGCTGGGACTAGCGGGGGACGCTACAATGAGCAGTTCTTC. Translation gives CASAGTSGGRYNEQFF. This sequence joins TRBV12-3 or TRBV12-4 and TRBJ2-1; 14 positions agree with TRBD2. CDR3 length equals 16 residues. With V trimmed by 8 bases and J by 3 bases, 6 bases remained unmatched.

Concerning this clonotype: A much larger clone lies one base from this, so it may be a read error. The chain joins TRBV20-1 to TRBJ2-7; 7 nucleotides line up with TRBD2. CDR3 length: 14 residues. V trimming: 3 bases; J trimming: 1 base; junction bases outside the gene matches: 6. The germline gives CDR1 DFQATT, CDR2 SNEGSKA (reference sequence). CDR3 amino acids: CSASRGGGSYEQYF. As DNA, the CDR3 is TGCAGTGCTAGTCGCGGCGGGGGTTCCTACGAGCAGTACTTC.